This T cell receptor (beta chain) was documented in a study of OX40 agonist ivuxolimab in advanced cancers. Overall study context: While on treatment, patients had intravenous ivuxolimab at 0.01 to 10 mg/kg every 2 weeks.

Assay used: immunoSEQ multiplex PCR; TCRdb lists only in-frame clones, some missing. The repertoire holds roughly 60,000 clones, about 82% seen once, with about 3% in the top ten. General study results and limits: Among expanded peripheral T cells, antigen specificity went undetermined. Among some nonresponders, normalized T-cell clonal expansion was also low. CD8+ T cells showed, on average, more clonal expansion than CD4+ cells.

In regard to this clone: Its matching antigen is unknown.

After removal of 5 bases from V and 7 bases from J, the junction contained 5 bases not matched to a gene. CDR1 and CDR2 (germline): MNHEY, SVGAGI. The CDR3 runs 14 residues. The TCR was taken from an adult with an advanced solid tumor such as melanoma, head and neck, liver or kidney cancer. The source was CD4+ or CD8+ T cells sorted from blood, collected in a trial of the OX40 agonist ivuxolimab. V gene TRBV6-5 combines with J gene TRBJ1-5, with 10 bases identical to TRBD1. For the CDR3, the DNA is TGTGCCAGCAGTACCCGACAGGGGGCCCAGCCCCAGCATTTT. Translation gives CASSTRQGAQPQHF.